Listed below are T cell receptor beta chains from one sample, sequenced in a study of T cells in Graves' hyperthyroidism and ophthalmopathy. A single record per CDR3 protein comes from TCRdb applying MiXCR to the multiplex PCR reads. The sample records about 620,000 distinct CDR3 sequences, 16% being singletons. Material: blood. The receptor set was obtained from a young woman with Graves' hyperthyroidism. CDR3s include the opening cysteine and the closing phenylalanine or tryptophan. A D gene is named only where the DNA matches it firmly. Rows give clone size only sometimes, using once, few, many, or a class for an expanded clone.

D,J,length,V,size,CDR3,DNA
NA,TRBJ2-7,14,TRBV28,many,CASRGRGGSYEQYF,TGTGCCAGCAGGGGTAGGGGTGGCTCCTACGAGCAGTACTTC
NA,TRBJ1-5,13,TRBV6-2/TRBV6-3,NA,CASGRSINQPQHF,TGTGCCAGTGGCCGGAGTATAAATCAGCCCCAGCATTTT
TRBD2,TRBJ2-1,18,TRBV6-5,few,CASSYSGLALSRDNEQFF,TGTGCCAGCAGTTACTCGGGACTAGCCCTATCTCGGGACAATGAGCAGTTCTTC
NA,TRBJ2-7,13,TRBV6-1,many,CASRVRGLYEQYF,TGTGCCAGCAGAGTCAGGGGTCTGTACGAGCAGTACTTC
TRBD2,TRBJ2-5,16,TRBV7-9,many,CASSAGLAGAQETQYF,TGTGCCAGCAGCGCGGGACTAGCGGGGGCCCAAGAGACCCAGTACTTC
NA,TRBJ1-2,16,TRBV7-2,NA,CASSQMGSFGRYGYTF,TGTGCCAGCAGCCAAATGGGGTCCTTTGGGAGGTATGGCTACACCTTC
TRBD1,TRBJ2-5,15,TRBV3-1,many,CASSSRDRDGETQYF,TGTGCCAGCAGCTCCCGGGACAGGGACGGAGAGACCCAGTACTTC
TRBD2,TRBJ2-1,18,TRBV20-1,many,CSATKRLIAGGEENEQFF,TGCAGTGCTACCAAACGACTCATAGCGGGAGGGGAAGAGAATGAGCAGTTCTTC
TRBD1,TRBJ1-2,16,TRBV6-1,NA,CASSSTTGGDVYGYTF,TGTGCCAGCAGTTCCACGACAGGGGGCGATGTTTATGGCTACACCTTC
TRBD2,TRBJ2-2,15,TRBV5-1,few,CASSFEREKGGELFF,TGCGCCAGCAGCTTTGAGCGGGAGAAGGGCGGGGAGCTGTTTTTT
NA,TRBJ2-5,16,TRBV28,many,CASSSPADGGMETQYF,TGTGCCAGCAGTTCACCGGCGGACGGGGGCATGGAGACCCAGTACTTC
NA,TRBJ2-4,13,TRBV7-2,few,CASSLEGDGIQHF,TGTGCCAGCAGCTTAGAAGGGGACGGCATTCAGCACTTC
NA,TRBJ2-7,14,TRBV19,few,CASSIERTSYEQYF,TGTGCCAGTAGTATCGAGCGGACCTCCTACGAGCAGTACTTC
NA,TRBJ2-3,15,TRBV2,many,CASSPPGAGTDTQYF,TGTGCCAGCAGCCCCCCGGGGGCAGGCACAGATACGCAGTATTTT
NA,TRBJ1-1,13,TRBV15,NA,CATSRDGNTEAFF,TGTGCCACCAGCAGAGATGGGAACACTGAAGCTTTCTTT
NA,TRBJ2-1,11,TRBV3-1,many,CASSGRLEQFF,TGTGCCAGCAGCGGACGACTAGAGCAGTTCTTC
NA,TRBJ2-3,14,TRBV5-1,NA,CASKVVVSTDTQYF,TGCGCCAGCAAGGTGGTGGTAAGCACAGATACGCAGTATTTT
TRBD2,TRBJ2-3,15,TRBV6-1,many,CASSATSVSTDTQYF,TGTGCCAGCAGCGCGACTAGCGTTAGCACAGATACGCAGTATTTT
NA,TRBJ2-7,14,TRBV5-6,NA,CASSLMLRAYEQYF,TGTGCCAGCAGCTTGATGCTACGGGCCTACGAGCAGTACTTC
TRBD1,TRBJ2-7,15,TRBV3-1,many,CASSRPGQGTDEQYF,TGTGCCAGCAGCCGACCGGGACAGGGGACCGACGAGCAGTACTTC
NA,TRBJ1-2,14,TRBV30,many,CASTGLSGRYGYTF,TGTGCCTCAACAGGTCTTTCGGGTCGGTATGGCTACACCTTC
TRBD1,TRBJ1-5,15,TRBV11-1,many,CASSSGTGSNQPQHF,TGTGCCAGCAGCTCCGGGACAGGGAGCAATCAGCCCCAGCATTTT
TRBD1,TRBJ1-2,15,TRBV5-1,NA,CASNERTGGFYGYTF,TGCGCCAGCAACGAAAGGACAGGGGGCTTCTATGGCTACACCTTC
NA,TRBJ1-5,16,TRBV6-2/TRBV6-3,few,CASSYGRRVTNQPQHF,TGTGCCAGCAGTTACGGTCGCAGGGTCACGAATCAGCCCCAGCATTTT
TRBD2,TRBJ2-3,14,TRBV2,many,CASRGLAGGDTQYF,TGTGCCAGCAGGGGACTAGCGGGAGGAGATACGCAGTATTTT
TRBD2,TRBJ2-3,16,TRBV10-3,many,CAISEGLAGRTDTQYF,TGTGCCATCAGCGAAGGACTAGCGGGGCGCACAGATACGCAGTATTTT
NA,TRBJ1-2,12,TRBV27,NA,CASSGINYGYTF,TGTGCCAGCAGTGGCATTAACTATGGCTACACCTTC
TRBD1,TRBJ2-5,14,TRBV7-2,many,CASSLHRGQETQYF,TGTGCCAGCAGCTTGCACAGGGGACAAGAGACCCAGTACTTC
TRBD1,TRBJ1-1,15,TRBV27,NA,CASSSAEGGRTKAFF,TGTGCCAGCAGTTCCGCGGAAGGGGGCCGGACTAAAGCTTTCTTT